Listed here are 25 T cell receptor beta chains from one sample, sequenced in a study of T cell clones after liver transplantation. Profiled with immunoSEQ multiplex PCR; TCRdb holds only in-frame clones, not every one. This sample yields tens of thousands of clones, of which about 82% are seen a single time; 0.45% to 0.6% belongs to the top ten. The source was CD4+ T cells from blood, collected 45 to 47 months after liver transplant. These receptors came from a human patient who received a liver transplant. Some T cells may originate from the graft donor.

This clone is a singleton in its sample. The rearrangement uses TRBV5-5 and TRBJ1-3, with TRBD1 matching over 7 bases. The V gene end was trimmed by 2 bases and the J gene end by 8 bases; junction bases not matched to a gene: 7. CDR3 size: 14 residues. Per germline, CDR1 SGHKS and CDR2 YYEKEE (reference sequence). The CDR3 DNA sequence: TGTGCCAGCAGCTTAGGGACAGTGTTGGACACCATATATTTT. Translated, it gives CASSLGTVLDTIYF.

The chain joins TRBV28 to TRBJ2-6; D is ambiguous. Germline CDR1 is MDHEN and CDR2 is SYDVKM. The CDR3 spans 15 residues. V lost 5 bases and J lost 3, with 11 bases in between. CDR3 in DNA: TGTGCCAGCAGTCGCCTTTCGGTTGGGGCCAACGTCCTGACTTTC. Its translation: CASSRLSVGANVLTF. The complete variable domain, with remaining parts taken from reference TRBV28 and TRBJ2-6, reads DVKVTQSSRYLVKRTGEKVFLECVQDMDHENMFWYRQDPGLGLRLIYFSYDVKMKEKGDIPEGYSVSREKKERFSLILESASTNQTSMYLCASSRLSVGANVLTFGAGSRLTVL.

The V and J genes are TRBV9 and TRBJ2-5; 12 nucleotides agree with TRBD2. Germline V gives CDR1 SGDLS, CDR2 YYNGEE. CDR3 length equals 17 residues. V shed 0 bases, J shed 4 bases, and the junction held 7 bases outside the gene matches. CDR3 coding DNA: TGTGCCAGCAGCGTAGGGTCTAGCGGGAGGGCCATAGAGACCCAGTACTTC. It yields the protein CASSVGSSGRAIETQYF.

The genes are TRBV29-1 and TRBJ1-1, with 7 bases fitting TRBD1. The germline gives CDR1 SQVTM, CDR2 ANQGSEA. With 7 bases clipped from V and 5 bases from J, the junction kept 7 bases outside the gene matches. CDR3 length: 12 amino acids. The CDR3 coding sequence is TGCAGCGCCAGACAGGGAAGGACTGAAGCTTTCTTT. Protein: CSARQGRTEAFF.

The chain couples TRBV7-1 to TRBJ2-7; maybe TRBD2 (6 bases). TRBV7-1 is labeled an ORF, and its function is uncertain. Trimming took off 4 bases at V and 0 bases at J, with 16 bases between the two ends. The CDR3 totals 16 residues. The CDR3 loop reads CASSLLGGSGSYEQYF. The DNA of the CDR3 is TGTGCCAGCAGCTTACTCGGAGGGAGTGGCTCCTACGAGCAGTACTTC.

The rearrangement links TRBV4-3 to TRBJ2-7, with D perhaps given as TRBD1 or TRBD2 (6 bases each). CDR1 and CDR2 from the germline V gene are LGHNA and YSLEER. V was pared by 0 bases and J by 7 bases, with 10 bases between. The CDR3 runs 13 residues. The CDR3 DNA sequence: TGCGCCAGCAGCCAAGATGGGGGGCGGGAGCAGTACTTC. Protein: CASSQDGGREQYF.

This chain uses TRBV27 with TRBJ2-1, with 11 bases fitting TRBD2. This CDR3 region has 14 residues. Germline V CDR1 and CDR2: MNHEY, SMNVEV (reference sequence). The J segment lost 6 bases and the V segment lost 4 bases, leaving 2 bases of the junction unmatched. The CDR3 DNA reads TGTGCCAGCAGTTCACTAGCGGGAGTCAATGAGCAGTTCTTC. It yields the protein CASSSLAGVNEQFF.

V usage is TRBV9 and J usage is TRBJ1-2; TRBD1 matches 8 bases. This CDR3 has 15 residues. Germline CDR1 and CDR2: SGDLS and YYNGEE. With 3 bases clipped from V and 6 bases from J, the junction kept 10 bases outside the gene matches. The DNA of the CDR3 is TGTGCCAGCAGCGCCGACAGGGGACGGGAGAATGGCTACACCTTC. Its protein product is CASSADRGRENGYTF.

The chain carries TRBV19 and TRBJ1-5; TRBD1 matches at 7 bases. J was trimmed by 1 base and V by 5 bases; bases with no gene match: 11. The germline CDR1 and CDR2 sequences are LNHDA and SQIVND (reference sequence). CDR3 size: 17 residues. In DNA form, the CDR3 reads TGTGCCAGTAGTTCTGGGGGACAGCGGGTAAGCAATCAGCCCCAGCATTTT. It encodes CASSSGGQRVSNQPQHF.

This rearrangement joins TRBV7-9 to TRBJ1-4, with D possibly being TRBD1 (5 bases). Trimming shortened V by 5 bases and J by 2 bases, and 12 bases separated the two germline ends. The CDR3 is made up of 15 amino acids. The germline V gene has CDR1 SEHNR and CDR2 FQNEAQ (reference sequence). CDR3 DNA: TGTGCCAGCAGCGGGGGGACTCGGACTAATGAAAAACTGTTTTTT. Its translation: CASSGGTRTNEKLFF. Full variable domain (outside the CDR3, taken from reference TRBV7-9 and TRBJ1-4): DTGVSQNPRHKITKRGQNVTFRCDPISEHNRLYWYRQTLGQGPEFLTYFQNEAQLEKSRLLSDRFSAERPKGSFSTLEIQRTEQGDSAMYLCASSGGTRTNEKLFFGSGTQLSVL.

This clone was seen more than once but under ten times. The chain combines TRBV5-1 with TRBJ1-2; D not certain. Germline V gene data show CDR1 as SGHRS and CDR2 as YFSETQ. V lost 4 bases and J lost 2, with 15 bases in between. The CDR3 is 15 residues long. The CDR3 here is CASSLGGNRNYGYTF. CDR3 in DNA: TGCGCCAGCAGCCTGGGTGGAAATCGCAACTATGGCTACACCTTC.

V and J are TRBV28 and TRBJ1-4; TRBD1 might be the D (5 bases). The germline V gene encodes CDR1 MDHEN and CDR2 SYDVKM. The CDR3 runs 13 residues. The ends were cut back, 1 base at V and 8 bases at J, with 8 bases in the middle. The CDR3 nucleotides are TGTGCCAGCAGTTTATCCCGGGACGAAAAACTGTTTTTT. Encoded protein: CASSLSRDEKLFF.

This chain connects TRBV5-6 to TRBJ1-5; D might be TRBD1 (6 bases). V lost 2 bases to trimming and J lost 5 bases, with 11 bases between them. CDR1 and CDR2 from the germline V gene are SGHDT and YYEEEE. This CDR3 region has 14 residues. The CDR3 loop reads CASSFGGLDQPQHF. For the CDR3, the DNA is TGTGCCAGCAGCTTCGGGGGGCTCGATCAGCCCCAGCATTTT. Using reference TRBV5-6 and TRBJ1-5 for the parts outside the CDR3, the full variable domain is DAGVTQSPTHLIKTRGQQVTLRCSPKSGHDTVSWYQQALGQGPQFIFQYYEEEERQRGNFPDRFSGHQFPNYSSELNVNALLLGDSALYLCASSFGGLDQPQHFGDGTRLSIL.

This CDR3 reads CASRGTGVNIQYF. The CDR3 coding sequence is TGTGCCAGCAGGGGGACAGGCGTCAACATTCAGTACTTC. This chain links TRBV28 with TRBJ2-4; the match to TRBD1 covers 8 bases. CDR1 is MDHEN, CDR2 SYDVKM, per germline. V lost 6 bases to trimming and J lost 7 bases; unmatched junction nucleotides: 5. The CDR3 has 13 amino acids.

The chain links TRBV25-1 to TRBJ2-1, with D tentatively TRBD1 (6 bases). Germline CDR1 and CDR2: MGHDK and SYGVNS. The germline V and J ends were trimmed by 4 bases and 8 bases, with 18 bases remaining between them. This CDR3 contains 15 residues. The CDR3 DNA sequence: TGTGCCAGCAGTGGAGACAGGTGGGGCGGAGATGAGCAGTTCTTC. Translation gives CASSGDRWGGDEQFF.

The chain combines TRBV5-1 with TRBJ2-6; D gene ambiguous. Germline V gene sequence: CDR1 SGHRS, CDR2 YFSETQ. The CDR3 has 16 amino acids. The germline V and J ends were trimmed by 2 bases and 0 bases, with 9 bases remaining between them. DNA of the CDR3: TGCGCCAGCAGCTTCAGTACTGGCTCTGGGGCCAACGTCCTGACTTTC. Its protein is CASSFSTGSGANVLTF.

V gene TRBV2 combines with J gene TRBJ1-1; D perhaps matches TRBD1 (6 bases). V lost 4 bases and J lost 4, with 13 bases in between. The CDR3 covers 14 residues. Germline V lookup: CDR1 SNHLY, CDR2 FYNNEI. CDR3 in amino acids: CASSVEQGFTEAFF. In DNA, the CDR3 is TGTGCCAGCAGTGTGGAACAGGGATTCACTGAAGCTTTCTTT.

This sequence joins TRBV28 and TRBJ2-6, with 14 bases matching TRBD2. Germline V lookup: CDR1 MDHEN, CDR2 SYDVKM. The CDR3 is 19 amino acids. Germline trimming cut 1 base from V and 3 bases from J; bases unmatched to any gene: 5. The CDR3, as DNA: TGTGCCAGCAGTTTATATAGACTAGCGGGAGGGCTTGGGGCCAACGTCCTGACTTTC. Amino acids: CASSLYRLAGGLGANVLTF.

This clone has only a few counts. The genes are TRBV5-4 and TRBJ2-1, with 7 bases that match TRBD1. The CDR3 contains 16 residues. V was pared by 2 bases and J by 0 bases, with 5 bases of the junction left unmatched. Germline V gene lookup returns CDR1 SGHNT and CDR2 YYREEE (reference sequence). In nucleotides, the CDR3 is TGTGCCAGCAGCTTAGGGGGCAGAAGCTCCTACAATGAGCAGTTCTTC. Protein sequence: CASSLGGRSSYNEQFF. The full variable domain, in which reference TRBV5-4 and TRBJ2-1 provide the parts outside the CDR3, is ETGVTQSPTHLIKTRGQQVTLRCSSQSGHNTVSWYQQALGQGPQFIFQYYREEENGRGNFPPRFSGLQFPNYSSELNVNALELDDSALYLCASSLGGRSSYNEQFFGPGTRLTVL.

The gene calls are TRBV18 and TRBJ2-7, with D maybe TRBD2 (5 bases). The germline V and J ends were trimmed by 1 base and 6 bases, with 10 bases remaining between them. Germline CDR1 and CDR2: KGHSH and LQKENI. The CDR3 sequence is 13 residues long. CDR3 region: CASSPQTGFEQYF. CDR3 nucleotide sequence: TGTGCCAGCTCACCACAGACGGGGTTCGAGCAGTACTTC.

The rearrangement joins TRBV6-5 to TRBJ1-1, with D possibly TRBD1 on 5 matching bases. The CDR3 spans 15 residues. Per germline, CDR1 MNHEY and CDR2 SVGAGI. Trimming stripped 2 bases from V and 5 bases from J, with 15 bases between. CDR3 sequence (DNA): TGTGCCAGCAGTTACGGCAGGGTGGGGAGAACTGAAGCTTTCTTT. Protein: CASSYGRVGRTEAFF.

This clone has more than one count but fewer than ten. V gene TRBV9 combines with J gene TRBJ2-3, with 8 bases fitting TRBD2. CDR3 length: 16 amino acids. In germline, CDR1 is SGDLS, CDR2 YYNGEE. V shed 3 bases, J shed 2 bases, and the junction held 8 bases outside the gene matches. CDR3 region: CASSARGSGNTDTQYF. The CDR3 bases are TGTGCCAGCAGCGCTCGGGGTAGCGGGAACACAGATACGCAGTATTTT.

This rearrangement joins TRBV7-3 to TRBJ2-1; possibly TRBD1 for D (6 bases). CDR1 and CDR2 from the germline V gene are SGHTA and FQGTGA. Trimming left V 8 bases short and J 7 bases short, with 21 bases between. This CDR3 is built from 15 residues. The DNA for the CDR3 is TGTGCCAGCGCTCCAGGGGCCCTCGAGGTGAATGAGCAGTTCTTC. Translation gives CASAPGALEVNEQFF. Filled out from reference TRBV7-3 and TRBJ2-1, the complete variable domain reads GAGVSQTPSNKVTEKGKYVELRCDPISGHTALYWYRQSLGQGPEFLIYFQGTGAADDSGLPNDRFFAVRPEGSVSTLKIQRTERGDSAVYLCASAPGALEVNEQFFGPGTRLTVL.

Only one count was recorded for this clone. The V call is TRBV30, the J call TRBJ2-1, with 7 bases fitting TRBD2. The CDR3 is 18 residues long. Germline V gene data show CDR1 as GTSNPN and CDR2 as SVGIG (reference sequence). V shed 3 bases and J 1 base; nucleotides not matched to a gene: 15. The CDR3 region has the DNA TGTGCCTGGAGCGTCACTAGCGTCGTCTCCTTTTCCTACAATGAGCAGTTCTTC. It yields the protein CAWSVTSVVSFSYNEQFF.

The V gene is TRBV9, the J gene TRBJ2-5, with 8 bases matching TRBD2. This CDR3 is 17 amino acids long. After removal of 2 bases from V and 0 bases from J, the junction contained 9 bases not matched to a gene. Germline V gives CDR1 SGDLS, CDR2 YYNGEE. CDR3 bases: TGTGCCAGCAGCGTCTCGGCGTCTAGCGGGTACCAAGAGACCCAGTACTTC. Residues: CASSVSASSGYQETQYF. Full variable domain (rest looked up from reference TRBV9 and TRBJ2-5): DSGVTQTPKHLITATGQRVTLRCSPRSGDLSVYWYQQSLDQGLQFLIQYYNGEERAKGNILERFSAQQFPDLHSELNLSSLELGDSALYFCASSVSASSGYQETQYFGPGTRLLVL.